The present T cell receptor beta chain was sequenced within a study of CD8 T cells in Susac syndrome. Study conclusions and caveats: It was acknowledged in the study that the number of individuals who were included in its TCR sequencing and HLA analysis was relatively small.

Between the trimmed V and J ends, which lost 3 bases and 5 bases, there was a span of 14 bases. The germline V gene encodes CDR1 SGHTA and CDR2 FQGNSA. This CDR3 is built from 15 residues. TCR beta sequencing was performed on blood CD8+ and CD4+ T cells. It was negative isolation that provided the CD8+ and CD4+ T cells, whereas TEMRA cells were enriched by FACS. Random-hexamer reverse transcription was applied to roughly 0.5 to 1 ug RNA. One entry per CDR3 protein results from TCRdb running MiXCR on the immunoSEQ multiplex PCR reads. The sample holds roughly 400,000 distinct CDR3 sequences, approximately 85% seen once. As for this clonotype: Its antigen is currently unknown.

The sample taken for sequencing was CD8+ T cells from PBMCs. This TCR was sampled from a human donor with multiple sclerosis. V is TRBV7-2 and J is TRBJ2-1; either TRBD1 or TRBD2 may fit D (5 bases each). The CDR3 DNA follows: TGTGCCAGCAGCTTCCGAGGGGCCCGAAACAATGAGCAGTTCTTC. It codes for CASSFRGARNNEQFF. The full variable domain, its missing parts supplied by reference TRBV7-2 and TRBJ2-1, is GAGVSQSPSNKVTEKGKDVELRCDPISGHTALYWYRQSLGQGLEFLIYFQGNSAPDKSGLPSDRFSAERTGGSVSTLTIQRTQQEDSAVYLCASSFRGARNNEQFFGPGTRLTVL.